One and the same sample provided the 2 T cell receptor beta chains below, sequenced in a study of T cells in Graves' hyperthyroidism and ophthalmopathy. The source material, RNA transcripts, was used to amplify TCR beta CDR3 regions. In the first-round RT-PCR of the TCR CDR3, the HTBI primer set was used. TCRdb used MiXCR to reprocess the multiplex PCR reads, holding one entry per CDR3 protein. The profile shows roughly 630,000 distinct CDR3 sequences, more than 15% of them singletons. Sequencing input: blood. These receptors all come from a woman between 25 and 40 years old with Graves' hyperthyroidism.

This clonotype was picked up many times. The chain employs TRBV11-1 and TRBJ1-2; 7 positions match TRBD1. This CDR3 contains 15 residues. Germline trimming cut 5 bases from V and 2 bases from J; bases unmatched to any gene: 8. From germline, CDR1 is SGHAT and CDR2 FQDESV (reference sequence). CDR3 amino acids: CASSAPGQPNYGYTF. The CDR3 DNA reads TGTGCCAGCAGCGCGCCGGGACAGCCAAACTATGGCTACACCTTC.

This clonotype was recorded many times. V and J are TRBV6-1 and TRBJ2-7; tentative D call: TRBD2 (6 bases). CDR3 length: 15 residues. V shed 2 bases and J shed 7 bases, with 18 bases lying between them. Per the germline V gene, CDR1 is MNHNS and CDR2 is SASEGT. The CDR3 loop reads CASSERGSGRSEQYF. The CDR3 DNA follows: TGTGCCAGCAGTGAAAGGGGTAGTGGGAGGAGTGAGCAGTACTTC.